A single sample gave rise to the 14 T cell receptor beta chains below, sequenced in a study of tumor and adjacent non-tumor tissue in lung cancer. Three rounds of nested PCR, following a modified ARM-PCR protocol, produced the TCRbeta library. TCRdb independently ran MiXCR on the multiplex PCR reads; one entry per CDR3 protein. The table lists 60,000 or so distinct CDR3 sequences, roughly 57% of them singletons. RNA was extracted from bulk tissue without any cell sorting. This non-tumor lung sample came from over 3 cm beyond the tumor edge. Sequenced sample: distant non-tumor lung tissue. Receptors originate from a man in his 70s with non-small cell lung cancer.

This clonotype was counted between two and nine times. The V and J genes are TRBV24-1 and TRBJ2-1; 7 bases are shared with TRBD2. Unmatched junction bases numbered 14, after V lost 7 bases and J lost 9 bases. Per germline, CDR1 KGHDR and CDR2 SFDVKD. The length of the CDR3 is 15 residues. This CDR3 is CATSRDAGDAVEQFF. CDR3 bases: TGTGCCACCAGCCGGGATGCGGGGGATGCTGTTGAGCAGTTCTTC.

This clonotype came up once. The chain links TRBV7-3 to TRBJ1-6; D is unclear. The V and J ends lost 6 bases and 9 bases respectively, with 12 bases between them. Germline CDR1 and CDR2: SGHTA and FQGTGA. The CDR3 has 13 residues. CDR3 region: CASSSVLGSPLHF. CDR3 bases: TGTGCCAGCAGTTCTGTGTTAGGTTCACCCCTCCACTTT.

On this clonotype: Because it lacks the conserved phenylalanine or tryptophan at the end, this CDR3 is likely a read error. J is TRBJ1-3 and V is TRBV7-9, with unresolved D. The CDR3 is 15 residues long. From germline, CDR1 is SEHNR and CDR2 FQNEAQ (reference sequence). In DNA, the CDR3 is TGTGCCAGCGGCTTAACCGGGCGCTCTGGAAACACCATATATTCT. As protein: CASGLTGRSGNTIYS.

This rearrangement joins TRBV12-3 or TRBV12-4 to TRBJ1-1; D unclear. This CDR3 comprises 13 residues. V was trimmed by 5 bases and J by 5 bases, leaving 12 bases between them. The CDR3 sequence: CASSPRRGTEAFF. CDR3 coding DNA: TGTGCCAGCAGTCCTAGGAGAGGAACTGAAGCTTTCTTT.

A note on this clonotype: A much larger clone is a single base away; this may be a read error. The genes are TRBV25-1 and TRBJ2-1, with D perhaps TRBD1 or TRBD2 (5 bases each). Germline-derived CDR1 and CDR2 are MGHDK and SYGVNS. The CDR3 contains 17 residues. Trimming shortened V by 1 base and J by 6 bases, and 19 bases separated the two germline ends. The CDR3 sequence is CASSESLGVRGSNEQFF. In nucleotides, the CDR3 is TGTGCCAGCAGTGAATCCCTAGGGGTTCGAGGGAGCAATGAGCAGTTCTTC.

This clonotype was recorded many times. V gene TRBV6-6 combines with J gene TRBJ1-3, with TRBD1 matching over 7 bases. The V gene end was trimmed by 6 bases and the J gene end by 10 bases; junction bases not matched to a gene: 12. There are 14 residues in the CDR3. Germline CDR1 MNHNY, CDR2 SVGAGI (reference sequence). This chain's CDR3 is CASSLDRRSSTIYF. CDR3 sequence (DNA): TGTGCCAGCAGCTTGGACAGGCGGAGTTCTACCATATATTTT.

By its share, this clonotype is medium-sized. CDR3 loop: CASSYSNHAETQYF. CDR3 DNA sequence: TGTGCCAGCAGTTACTCGAATCATGCCGAGACCCAGTACTTC. The chain joins TRBV6-5 to TRBJ2-5; no definite D call. Trimming took 0 bases from V and 5 from J, leaving 10 bases between them. The CDR3 runs to 14 residues. From germline, CDR1 is MNHEY and CDR2 SVGAGI.

V and J are TRBV6-5 and TRBJ2-1; 7 nucleotides align to TRBD2. V shed 10 bases and J 8 bases; nucleotides not matched to a gene: 17. This CDR3 has 15 amino acids. Germline-derived CDR1 and CDR2 are MNHEY and SVGAGI. The DNA of the CDR3 is TGTGCCAACAGAAACCCGGCCGGGGGGAGTTATGAGCAGTTCTTC. Translation: CANRNPAGGSYEQFF.

This clonotype was observed at least ten times. V usage is TRBV6-1 and J usage is TRBJ2-1; no clear D. The germline gives CDR1 MNHNS, CDR2 SASEGT. Trimming left V 7 bases short and J 4 bases short, with 5 bases between. The CDR3 is 11 residues long. The CDR3: CASTHYNEQFF. DNA of the CDR3: TGTGCCAGCACCCATTACAATGAGCAGTTCTTC.

A note on this clonotype: In this CDR3 the conserved last residue, phenylalanine or tryptophan, is missing, so a read error is likely. Because the CDR3's place on the DNA is in doubt, the DNA is left out and the CDR3 is given as listed by TCRdb. The chain links TRBV6-5 to TRBJ1-4; the tabulated D call, TRBD1, remains unverified against the DNA. CDR1 and CDR2 (germline): MNHEY, SVGAGI. Both ends counted, the CDR3 spans 15 residues. The CDR3: CASSYSGKENEKLSS.

The gene calls are TRBV12-3 or TRBV12-4 and TRBJ2-1; D possibly uses TRBD1 or TRBD2 (5 bases each). This CDR3 is built from 15 residues. The ends were cut back, 8 bases at V and 5 bases at J, with 19 bases in the middle. CDR3 nucleotide sequence: TGTGCCAGCGGTACCTGGGACGGACATCACAATGAGCAGTTCTTC. Protein sequence: CASGTWDGHHNEQFF.

V usage is TRBV20-1 and J usage is TRBJ2-3; D uncertain. Trimming removed 6 bases from V and 5 bases from J, with 12 bases in between. The V gene's germline CDR1 is DFQATT and CDR2 SNEGSKA (reference sequence). This CDR3 spans 12 amino acids. The CDR3: CSAVLSIDTQYF. In DNA form, the CDR3 reads TGCAGTGCCGTACTTTCCATAGATACGCAGTATTTT.

Note on this clonotype: A read error is likely, as this CDR3 ends without the conserved phenylalanine or tryptophan. The chain recombines TRBV5-4 with TRBJ2-1; the match to TRBD2 covers 7 bases. The CDR3 sequence is 17 residues long. Germline lookup yields CDR1 SGHNT and CDR2 YYREEE (reference sequence). V gave up 4 bases and J gave up 0 bases; unmatched junction bases: 10. The CDR3 loop is CASSLGPGGSSYNEQFL. The CDR3 bases are TGTGCCAGCAGCCTAGGTCCGGGGGGTTCCTCCTACAATGAGCAGTTCCTC.

This clonotype was counted many times. J is TRBJ1-1 and V is TRBV4-2; D is ambiguous. The germline V gene encodes CDR1 LGHNA and CDR2 YNFKEQ. The CDR3 has 15 amino acids. V was pared by 0 bases and J by 6 bases, with 14 bases between. The chain's CDR3 is CASSQDRARTPEAFF. CDR3 in DNA: TGTGCCAGCAGCCAAGACCGGGCGAGAACCCCTGAAGCTTTCTTT.